A selection of T cell receptor beta chains follows, all from one sample in a study of OX40 agonist ivuxolimab in advanced cancers. TCRdb's table, derived via immunoSEQ multiplex PCR, lists solely in-frame clones and lacks some. The sample lists tens of thousands of clones; around four fifths were seen once. This sample comprised CD4+ or CD8+ T cells sorted from blood, obtained in a trial of the OX40 agonist ivuxolimab. Receptors originate from an adult with an advanced solid tumor such as melanoma, head and neck, liver or kidney cancer. Each CDR3 is given with its conserved first and last residue. Fields, in order: D gene, J gene, V gene, clone size, CDR3 DNA, CDR3 protein. D genes are given only for firm matches. Size values are once, few and many counts, or a class for expanded clones, and some rows have none.

NA TRBJ1-2 TRBV11-2 NA TGTGCCAGCAGCTTGAACAGGGATGGGGGCTACACCTTC CASSLNRDGGYTF
TRBD2 TRBJ2-3 TRBV5-8 few TGTGCCAGCAGGACCCTAGCGGGGGTCACAGATACGCAGTATTTT CASRTLAGVTDTQYF
NA TRBJ2-5 TRBV4-1 NA TGCGCCAGCAGCCAAGTAAACAGGAGGGTTTCACAAGAGACCCAGTACTTC CASSQVNRRVSQETQYF
NA TRBJ1-5 TRBV30 NA TGTGCCTGGAGTCCCCTTTCGGGGATCGGCAATCAGCCCCAGCATTTT CAWSPLSGIGNQPQHF
TRBD2 TRBJ2-5 TRBV28 NA TGTGCCAGCAGTTCCCGACTAGCGGGGGGCCAAGAGACCCAGTACTTC CASSSRLAGGQETQYF
NA TRBJ1-5 TRBV7-9 few TGTGCCAGCAGTAATCAGGGCTGGCAGCATTTT CASSNQGWQHF
NA TRBJ2-7 TRBV7-3 few TGTGCCAGCAGCATGGGACCTACCTACGAGCAGTACTTC CASSMGPTYEQYF
NA TRBJ2-3 TRBV5-6 NA TGTGCCAGCAGCCCTGCGGCGGGCCTGAGCACAGATACGCAGTATTTT CASSPAAGLSTDTQYF
NA TRBJ1-5 TRBV6-5 NA TGTGCCAGCAGCCTCAGGGAAAAACAGCCCCAGCATTTT CASSLREKQPQHF
NA TRBJ2-1 TRBV1 NA TGCACCAGCAGCCAAGATTTCGCCGGGACAACCTACAATGAGCAGTTCTTC CTSSQDFAGTTYNEQFF
NA TRBJ1-5 TRBV28 few TGTGCCAGCACGCATAGACAGGCCGGGGGCGGGCCCCAGCATTTT CASTHRQAGGGPQHF
NA TRBJ1-2 TRBV6-1 few TGTGCCAGCAGCCTTGGGTCTTCTATCACCTTC CASSLGSSITF
NA TRBJ1-1 TRBV11-2 NA TGTGCCAGCAGCTTGTCCTATAACACTGAAGCTTTCTTT CASSLSYNTEAFF
NA TRBJ2-3 TRBV29-1 once TGCAGCGCGGGGGACAGTGTCAAAGATACGCAGTATTTT CSAGDSVKDTQYF
NA TRBJ2-3 TRBV23-1 NA TGCGCCAGCAGTCAACCTTTCCAGCAGGGGACCACAGATACGCAGTATTTT CASSQPFQQGTTDTQYF
NA TRBJ1-3 TRBV19 NA TGTGCCAGTAGTCCACCCACTGGTTCTGGAAACACCATATATTTT CASSPPTGSGNTIYF
NA TRBJ2-7 TRBV6-1 NA TGTGCCAGCAGTGAAAGGGGGGGGGCCTTCTACGAGCAGTACTTC CASSERGGAFYEQYF
TRBD1 TRBJ1-1 TRBV28 few TGTGCCAGCAGGAAACAGGGGCCCACTGAAGCTTTCTTT CASRKQGPTEAFF
NA TRBJ2-3 TRBV25-1 once TGTGCCAGCACGGAGGGCGCAATCGATACGCAGTATTTT CASTEGAIDTQYF
TRBD2 TRBJ2-5 TRBV2 few TGTGCCAGCAGTGACTCTAGCGGGAGAAAGACCCAGTACTTC CASSDSSGRKTQYF
NA TRBJ1-2 TRBV25-1 NA TGTGCCAGCAGTGATCCAGGAATCGGCGGGGATGGCTACACCTTC CASSDPGIGGDGYTF
TRBD1 TRBJ2-5 TRBV10-3 NA TGTGCCATCAGTGGTCGGACAGGGGGCGCGGAGACCCAGTACTTC CAISGRTGGAETQYF
TRBD1 TRBJ2-2 TRBV7-9 NA TGTGCCAGCAGCTTTTCGACAGGGTTCACCGGGGAGCTGTTTTTT CASSFSTGFTGELFF
NA TRBJ2-1 TRBV29-1 NA TGCAGCGTTGAATGGGTTAAAGATGAGCAGTTCTTC CSVEWVKDEQFF
NA TRBJ1-2 TRBV5-1 NA TGCGCCAGCACCCCAGGGTTATCGGCTAACTATGGCTACACCTTC CASTPGLSANYGYTF
NA TRBJ2-7 TRBV11-2 NA TGTGCCAGCAGCTTTAGAGGGTCGTACGAGCAGTACTTC CASSFRGSYEQYF
NA TRBJ1-6 TRBV28 NA TGTGCCAGCAGCACGACCTCTCCCCGGGCCAATTCACCCCTCCACTTT CASSTTSPRANSPLHF
NA TRBJ2-3 TRBV18 NA TGTGCCAGCTCACCATCAGGGGACCCCGCAGGAGATACGCAGTATTTT CASSPSGDPAGDTQYF
TRBD1 TRBJ1-1 TRBV5-4 NA TGTGCCAGCAGCTGGGACAGAAGGAACACTGAAGCTTTCTTT CASSWDRRNTEAFF
TRBD1 TRBJ1-1 TRBV5-1 NA TGCGCCAGCAGCTTGGCCGCAGGGACAGGGGGAACTGAAGCTTTCTTT CASSLAAGTGGTEAFF
NA TRBJ2-7 TRBV2 few TGTGCCAGCAAGGGGGAGCACTACGAGCAGTACTTC CASKGEHYEQYF
NA TRBJ1-1 TRBV5-1 NA TGCGCCAGCAGCTTGCAATTCATGAACACTGAAGCTTTCTTT CASSLQFMNTEAFF
TRBD1 TRBJ1-4 TRBV15 NA TGTGCCACCAGCAGAGAAGGGACAGGGCTATATGAAAAACTGTTTTTT CATSREGTGLYEKLFF
TRBD1 TRBJ2-7 TRBV6-1 NA TGTGCCAGCAGTGGATGGGACAGGGGGCGCCTCGAGCAGTACTTC CASSGWDRGRLEQYF
NA TRBJ2-7 TRBV18 NA TGTGCCAGCTCGAACGGTAATGCGGGGGCCGAGCAGTACTTC CASSNGNAGAEQYF
TRBD1 TRBJ1-1 TRBV28 NA TGTGCCAGCAGTGTGGGACAGGGGGCCACTGAAGCTTTCTTT CASSVGQGATEAFF
NA TRBJ2-3 TRBV9 NA TGTGCCAGCAGCGTAGAGGCGGTCAGGGATACGCAGTATTTT CASSVEAVRDTQYF
TRBD2 TRBJ2-7 TRBV7-6 NA TGTGCCAGCAGCTTAGGGGGACTAGCGGGAGCGCCCTACGAGCAGTACTTC CASSLGGLAGAPYEQYF
NA TRBJ1-1 TRBV5-4 NA TGTGCCAGCAGCTTGGGACAACGACAGAACACTGAAGCTTTCTTT CASSLGQRQNTEAFF
TRBD2 TRBJ2-5 TRBV5-6 NA TGTGCCAGCAGCGGGCTAGCGGGGGGCCAAGAGACCCAGTACTTC CASSGLAGGQETQYF